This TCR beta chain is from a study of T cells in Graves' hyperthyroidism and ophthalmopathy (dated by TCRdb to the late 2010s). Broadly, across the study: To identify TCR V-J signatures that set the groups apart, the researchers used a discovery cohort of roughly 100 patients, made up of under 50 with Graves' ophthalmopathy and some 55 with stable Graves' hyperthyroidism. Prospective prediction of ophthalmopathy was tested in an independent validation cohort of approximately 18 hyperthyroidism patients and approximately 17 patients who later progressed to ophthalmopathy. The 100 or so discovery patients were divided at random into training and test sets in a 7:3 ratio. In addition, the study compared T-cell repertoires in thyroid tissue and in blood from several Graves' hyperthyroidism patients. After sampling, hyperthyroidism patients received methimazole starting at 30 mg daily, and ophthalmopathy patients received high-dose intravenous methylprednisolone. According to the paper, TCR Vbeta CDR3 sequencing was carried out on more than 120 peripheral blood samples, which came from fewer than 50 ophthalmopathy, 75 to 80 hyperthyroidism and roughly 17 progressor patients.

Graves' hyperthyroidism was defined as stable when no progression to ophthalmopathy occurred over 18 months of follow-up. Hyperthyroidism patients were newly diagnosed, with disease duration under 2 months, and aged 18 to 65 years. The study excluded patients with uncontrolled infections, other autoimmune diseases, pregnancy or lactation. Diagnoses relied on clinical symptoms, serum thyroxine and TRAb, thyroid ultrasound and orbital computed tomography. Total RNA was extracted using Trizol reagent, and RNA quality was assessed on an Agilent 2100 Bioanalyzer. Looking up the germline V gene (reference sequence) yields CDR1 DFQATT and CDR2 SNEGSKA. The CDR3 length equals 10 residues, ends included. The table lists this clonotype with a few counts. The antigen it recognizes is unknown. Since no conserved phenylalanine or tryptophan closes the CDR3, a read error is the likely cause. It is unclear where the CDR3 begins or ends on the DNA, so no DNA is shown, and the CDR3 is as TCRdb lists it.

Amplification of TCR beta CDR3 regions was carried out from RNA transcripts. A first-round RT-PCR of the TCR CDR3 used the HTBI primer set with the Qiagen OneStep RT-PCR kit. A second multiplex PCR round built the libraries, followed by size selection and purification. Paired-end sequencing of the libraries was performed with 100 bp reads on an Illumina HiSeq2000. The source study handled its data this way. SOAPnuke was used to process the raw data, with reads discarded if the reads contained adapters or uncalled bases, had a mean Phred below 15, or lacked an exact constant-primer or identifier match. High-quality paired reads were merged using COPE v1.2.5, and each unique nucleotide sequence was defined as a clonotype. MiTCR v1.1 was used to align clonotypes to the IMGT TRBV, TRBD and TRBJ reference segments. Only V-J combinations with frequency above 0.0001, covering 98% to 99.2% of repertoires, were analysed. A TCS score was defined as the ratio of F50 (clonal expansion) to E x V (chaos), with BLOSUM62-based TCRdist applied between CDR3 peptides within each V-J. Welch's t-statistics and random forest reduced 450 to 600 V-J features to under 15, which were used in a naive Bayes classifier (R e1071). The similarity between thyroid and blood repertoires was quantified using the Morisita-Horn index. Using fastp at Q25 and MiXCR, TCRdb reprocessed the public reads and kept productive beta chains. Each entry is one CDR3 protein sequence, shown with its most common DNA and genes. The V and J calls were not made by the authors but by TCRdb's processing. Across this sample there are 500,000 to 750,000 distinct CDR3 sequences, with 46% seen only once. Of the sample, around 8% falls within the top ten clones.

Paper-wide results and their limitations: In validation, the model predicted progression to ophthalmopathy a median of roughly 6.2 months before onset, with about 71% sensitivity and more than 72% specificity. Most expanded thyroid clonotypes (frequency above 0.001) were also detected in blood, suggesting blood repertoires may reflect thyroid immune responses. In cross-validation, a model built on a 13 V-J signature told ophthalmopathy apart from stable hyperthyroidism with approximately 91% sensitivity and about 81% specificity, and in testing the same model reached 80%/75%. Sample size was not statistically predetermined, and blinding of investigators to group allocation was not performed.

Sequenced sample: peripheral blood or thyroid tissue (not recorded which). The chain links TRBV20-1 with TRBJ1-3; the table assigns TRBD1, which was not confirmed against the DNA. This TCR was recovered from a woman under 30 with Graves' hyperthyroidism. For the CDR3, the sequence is CSAINGAHDS.